The rows below give T cell receptor beta chains drawn from one sample of a study of blood T cell repertoires in COVID-19. The protocol was immunoSEQ multiplex PCR, while the TCRdb copy is restricted to in-frame clones and leaves out a portion. The data show 380,000 or so clones, roughly 90% seen once. Sequenced sample: PBMCs or T cells enriched from blood (not recorded which). These receptors were collected from a woman aged 25 to 45 with acute COVID-19. Each CDR3 is given with its conserved first and last residue. A D gene is named only where the DNA matches it firmly. Clone size is shown for a subset of rows, as once, few, many or a class of expanded clone.

V	size	J	D	DNA	CDR3
TRBV11-3	.	TRBJ2-2	.	TGTGCCAGCAGCCCGGGTCGGCTGGTCGGGGAGCTGTTTTTT	CASSPGRLVGELFF
TRBV29-1	.	TRBJ2-7	.	TGCAGCGTTGTGGGGGCCCCCCGATCTTACGAGCAGTACTTC	CSVVGAPRSYEQYF
TRBV30	.	TRBJ2-7	TRBD1	TGTGCCGGGTCGGACAGGGGATTCCACGAGCAGTACTTC	CAGSDRGFHEQYF
TRBV30	.	TRBJ1-2	TRBD1	TGTGCCTGGAGGCCGGGACAGGGGTTTTTCTATGGCTACACCTTC	CAWRPGQGFFYGYTF
TRBV5-1	.	TRBJ1-4	TRBD1	TGCGCCAGCAGCTTGGGTCAGGGGGGTGAAAAACTGTTTTTT	CASSLGQGGEKLFF
TRBV5-1	.	TRBJ1-2	TRBD1	TGCGCCAGCAGCCCCGAGGGTCCGGGACAGGGAGCCTATGGCTACACCTTC	CASSPEGPGQGAYGYTF
TRBV12-3/TRBV12-4	.	TRBJ2-5	.	TGTGCCAGCAGTTACACAGGGCTGGAGACCCAGTACTTC	CASSYTGLETQYF
TRBV19	.	TRBJ1-5	.	TGTGCCAGTCAGGGGTTCAATCAGCCCCAGCATTTT	CASQGFNQPQHF
TRBV24-1	once	TRBJ2-7	TRBD1	TGTGCCACCAGTGATTTGGGGACAGGGGTGTACGAGCAGTACTTC	CATSDLGTGVYEQYF
TRBV5-1	.	TRBJ2-3	.	TGCGCCAGCAGCCTGGGGACTGGCCAGGATACGCAGTATTTT	CASSLGTGQDTQYF
TRBV24-1	once	TRBJ2-6	.	TGTGCCACCAGTGATTTCCGCAAGGGGGACTACTCTGGGGCCAACGTCCTGACTTTC	CATSDFRKGDYSGANVLTF
TRBV5-1	.	TRBJ2-2	.	TGCGCCAGCAGCGAAATAGAGCCCGACACCGGGGAGCTGTTTTTT	CASSEIEPDTGELFF
TRBV29-1	.	TRBJ1-2	TRBD1	TGCAGCGTTCGACAGGGGAGGAACTATGGCTACACCTTC	CSVRQGRNYGYTF
TRBV7-9	.	TRBJ2-3	.	TGTGCCAGCAGCCCCCCTCAAGGGGGATTCTTCACAGATACGCAGTATTTT	CASSPPQGGFFTDTQYF
TRBV7-2	.	TRBJ2-3	TRBD2	TGTGCCAGCAGCTTCACAGCGGGGGGCCGACTAGATACGCAGTATTTT	CASSFTAGGRLDTQYF
TRBV5-1	.	TRBJ1-1	.	TGCGCCAGCAGCTTGACGAGACAGCTCAACACTGAAGCTTTCTTT	CASSLTRQLNTEAFF
TRBV5-1	few	TRBJ2-7	TRBD1	TGCGCCAGCAGCTTGTATCAGGGGGCCTTCGACGAGCAGTACTTC	CASSLYQGAFDEQYF
TRBV30	.	TRBJ1-4	.	TGTGCCTGGAGCCAAGGGGTGTCTAATGAAAAACTGTTTTTT	CAWSQGVSNEKLFF
TRBV5-1	.	TRBJ2-3	.	TGCGCCAGCAGCCCCGGGGAGTCTAGCACAGATACGCAGTATTTT	CASSPGESSTDTQYF
TRBV9	.	TRBJ1-6	.	TGTGCCAGCAGCACCGAGCCAGGGTCTTCTTCACCCCTCCACTTT	CASSTEPGSSSPLHF
TRBV6-1	once	TRBJ1-6	.	TGTGCCAGCAGTGGAGGGCCTCCGAGCTCCTATAATTCACCCCTCCACTTT	CASSGGPPSSYNSPLHF
TRBV5-6	.	TRBJ2-7	TRBD1	TGTGCCAGCAGCTTGTTGGGACAGGGACACGAGCAGTACTTC	CASSLLGQGHEQYF
TRBV7-3	.	TRBJ2-2	.	TGTGCCAGCAGCTTAACTGCCCGGACCGGGGAGCTGTTTTTT	CASSLTARTGELFF
TRBV5-3	once	TRBJ2-1	TRBD1	TGTGCCAGAAGCACTTGGGTACAGGGGATATACAATGAGCAGTTCTTC	CARSTWVQGIYNEQFF
TRBV24-1	.	TRBJ2-7	TRBD1	TGTGCCACCAGTGATAGGGGACAGGGGGTGATTGGCGAGCAGTACTTC	CATSDRGQGVIGEQYF
TRBV25-1	.	TRBJ1-1	TRBD1	TGTGCCAGCAGTGCATACAGGGGTTCTGAAGCTTTCTTT	CASSAYRGSEAFF
TRBV30	.	TRBJ1-5	.	TGTGCCTGGAGTGACGGACAAGGGAATCAGCCCCAGCATTTT	CAWSDGQGNQPQHF
TRBV24-1	few	TRBJ2-7	.	TGTGCCAGTCGACACCCTCGCGAGCAGTACTTC	CASRHPREQYF
TRBV29-1	.	TRBJ2-1	.	TGCAGCGCCGCGGGCTTTAATGAGCAGTTCTTC	CSAAGFNEQFF
TRBV4-1	.	TRBJ2-7	TRBD1	TGCGCCAGCAGCCTATCGTTCAGGGACAGGGGCTTAGACGAGCAGTACTTC	CASSLSFRDRGLDEQYF
TRBV24-1	.	TRBJ1-1	.	TGTGCCACCAGTGGGGGGGGAGTATCTGAAGCTTTCTTT	CATSGGGVSEAFF
TRBV5-5	.	TRBJ2-2	TRBD2	TGTGCCAGCAGCCCTCGCCGGGGGGAAACGAACACCGGGGAGCTGTTTTTT	CASSPRRGETNTGELFF
TRBV18	.	TRBJ1-6	.	TGTGCCAGCTCAATCGGACAGCTAGATAATTCACCCCTCCACTTT	CASSIGQLDNSPLHF
TRBV19	few	TRBJ2-7	TRBD1	TGTGCCAGTAGTATCGGGACAGGGAGCGAGCAGTACTTC	CASSIGTGSEQYF
TRBV11-2	.	TRBJ2-1	.	TGTGCCAGCAGCTTAGATCCCGGGGATCGGTACAATGAGCAGTTCTTC	CASSLDPGDRYNEQFF
TRBV7-6	.	TRBJ1-4	.	TGTGCCAGCAGCCTGCGCACAGGCGACTATGAAAAACTGTTTTTT	CASSLRTGDYEKLFF
TRBV23-1	.	TRBJ2-2	TRBD1	TGCGCCAGCAGTATTTTCGCCGGGACAGACACCGGGGAGCTGTTTTTT	CASSIFAGTDTGELFF
TRBV15	.	TRBJ2-3	.	TGTGCCACCAGCAGAGGGGCAGGGAGCACAGATACGCAGTATTTT	CATSRGAGSTDTQYF
TRBV30	.	TRBJ2-1	.	TGTGCCTGGAGTGACGAAGATTTTGGGGGCTTATCCTACAATGAGCAGTTCTTC	CAWSDEDFGGLSYNEQFF
TRBV27	.	TRBJ1-1	.	TGTGCCAGCAGTTTCTCCAGAGGAACTGAAGCTTTCTTT	CASSFSRGTEAFF
TRBV10-3	.	TRBJ1-1	.	TGTGCCATCACATCGAACACTGAAGCTTTCTTT	CAITSNTEAFF
TRBV5-1	.	TRBJ2-1	TRBD2	TGCGCCAGCAGCTTGGTGGCTAGCGGGGGGAGAAACAATGAGCAGTTCTTC	CASSLVASGGRNNEQFF
TRBV10-3	.	TRBJ1-2	TRBD1	TGTGCCATCAGTGAGTCGGCCAGGGGACAGGAACACACCTTC	CAISESARGQEHTF
TRBV11-1	.	TRBJ2-7	.	TGTGCCAGCAGCCCCACGCGGGGAATCTACGAGCAGTACTTC	CASSPTRGIYEQYF
TRBV19	.	TRBJ1-2	.	TGTGCCAGTAGAGAACAGGGTTTCCACTATGGCTACACCTTC	CASREQGFHYGYTF
TRBV7-9	.	TRBJ1-2	TRBD1	TGTGCCAGCAGCCCAGGGACAGGGGGCGGCACTAACTATGGCTACACCTTC	CASSPGTGGGTNYGYTF
TRBV7-9	few	TRBJ1-5	.	TGTGCCAGCAGCCAACAGGGAGATCAGCCCCAGCATTTT	CASSQQGDQPQHF
TRBV7-2	.	TRBJ2-1	TRBD2	TGTGCCAGCAGCCAGACTGGACTAGCTAACTACAATGAGCAGTTCTTC	CASSQTGLANYNEQFF
TRBV7-9	.	TRBJ1-1	TRBD1	TGTGCCAGCAGCTCTTCCGGGACAGGGCACACTGAAGCTTTCTTT	CASSSSGTGHTEAFF
TRBV9	.	TRBJ2-7	TRBD1	TGTGCCAGCAGCGTAGAGGACAGGGCCTACGAGCAGTACTTC	CASSVEDRAYEQYF
TRBV11-3	once	TRBJ1-3	.	TGTGCCAGCAGCACTCGACAGGTTATCGCTGGAAACACCATATATTTT	CASSTRQVIAGNTIYF
TRBV7-9	.	TRBJ1-2	.	TGTGCCAGCAGCCTACAGGGCCTTTTTGGCTACACCTTC	CASSLQGLFGYTF
TRBV7-2	.	TRBJ1-5	.	TGTGCCAGCAGCCTCGGACAGCAGCCCCAGCATTTT	CASSLGQQPQHF
TRBV5-5	.	TRBJ1-5	TRBD1	TGTGCCAGCAGCCTAGGGACCCAGGGGGACCAGCCCCAGCATTTT	CASSLGTQGDQPQHF
TRBV4-1	.	TRBJ2-3	TRBD2	TGCGCCAGCAGCCAAGATCGCTCGACTAGCAGCACAGATACGCAGTATTTT	CASSQDRSTSSTDTQYF
TRBV5-4	.	TRBJ1-1	.	TGTGCCAGCAGCGCCTCCAGGAACACTGAAGCTTTCTTT	CASSASRNTEAFF